Listed below are T cell receptor beta chains from one sample, sequenced in a study of shared clonotypes between healthy human individuals. The table came from immunoSEQ multiplex PCR; TCRdb's copy has only in-frame clones and leaves some out. The sample has about 530,000 clones; 60% to 80% are singletons. Sequencing was performed on PBMCs. These receptors came from a woman between 40 and 55 years old in good health. Some clones in this sample may be carry-over from other donors' samples. Each CDR3 is given with its conserved first and last residue. Each record gives: D gene, J gene, V gene, CDR3 protein. D genes are given only for firm matches.

d_call: .; j_call: TRBJ1-1; v_call: TRBV7-9; cdr3_aa: CASSFSQGSTEAFF
d_call: .; j_call: TRBJ1-1; v_call: TRBV11-3; cdr3_aa: CASSPGPLTEAFF
d_call: .; j_call: TRBJ2-2; v_call: TRBV4-1; cdr3_aa: CASSQGHRPGELFF
d_call: .; j_call: TRBJ2-2; v_call: TRBV5-1; cdr3_aa: CASSLDVTTNTGELFF
d_call: .; j_call: TRBJ1-5; v_call: TRBV19; cdr3_aa: CGVGLPWAQHF
d_call: TRBD1; j_call: TRBJ2-7; v_call: TRBV18; cdr3_aa: CASSEGTGINEQYF
d_call: .; j_call: TRBJ1-6; v_call: TRBV10-3; cdr3_aa: CAIRGELNSPLHF
d_call: .; j_call: TRBJ2-2; v_call: TRBV6-1; cdr3_aa: CASSGQGSTGELFF
d_call: .; j_call: TRBJ1-2; v_call: TRBV28; cdr3_aa: CAGGGFPYGYTF
d_call: .; j_call: TRBJ2-7; v_call: TRBV5-4; cdr3_aa: CASSLDRQVMYEQYF
d_call: .; j_call: TRBJ1-5; v_call: TRBV7-9; cdr3_aa: CASSLGSQPQHF
d_call: .; j_call: TRBJ1-5; v_call: TRBV19; cdr3_aa: CASSIPGHAYQPQHF
d_call: .; j_call: TRBJ2-5; v_call: TRBV25-1; cdr3_aa: CASSELGGLTQYF
d_call: TRBD1; j_call: TRBJ1-1; v_call: TRBV28; cdr3_aa: CASSDRDVSTEAFF
d_call: TRBD2; j_call: TRBJ2-5; v_call: TRBV19; cdr3_aa: CASSPEKTSGRSNQYF
d_call: TRBD2; j_call: TRBJ2-7; v_call: TRBV5-6; cdr3_aa: CASSLDTGTSGYEQYF
d_call: TRBD1; j_call: TRBJ2-2; v_call: TRBV15; cdr3_aa: CATRSDRDTGELFF
d_call: .; j_call: TRBJ1-1; v_call: TRBV30; cdr3_aa: CAWSLWEGLNTEAFF
d_call: .; j_call: TRBJ2-7; v_call: TRBV10-1; cdr3_aa: CASSGQPSYEQYF
d_call: TRBD1; j_call: TRBJ2-5; v_call: TRBV29-1; cdr3_aa: CSVLPLQGAGETQYF
d_call: TRBD1; j_call: TRBJ1-5; v_call: TRBV6-5; cdr3_aa: CASRQDRVDQPQHF
d_call: TRBD2; j_call: TRBJ2-7; v_call: TRBV27; cdr3_aa: CASSLVASGVYEQYF
d_call: .; j_call: TRBJ2-3; v_call: TRBV7-6; cdr3_aa: CASSLTFRDTQYF
d_call: .; j_call: TRBJ1-1; v_call: TRBV2; cdr3_aa: CASSEIQRAFF
d_call: .; j_call: TRBJ2-2; v_call: TRBV15; cdr3_aa: CATSRDWGVNTGELFF
d_call: TRBD2; j_call: TRBJ2-1; v_call: TRBV4-2; cdr3_aa: CASRASGRSNEQFF
d_call: .; j_call: TRBJ1-1; v_call: TRBV7-2; cdr3_aa: CASSLLVTQTEAFF
d_call: .; j_call: TRBJ2-1; v_call: TRBV7-3; cdr3_aa: CASSPRGATYNEQFF
d_call: .; j_call: TRBJ2-2; v_call: TRBV28; cdr3_aa: CASSLYLGGNTGELFF
d_call: TRBD2; j_call: TRBJ2-2; v_call: TRBV19; cdr3_aa: CASSLGLLTGELFF
d_call: TRBD1; j_call: TRBJ1-2; v_call: TRBV5-8; cdr3_aa: CASSGKTGVLRGYTF
d_call: TRBD1; j_call: TRBJ2-7; v_call: TRBV19; cdr3_aa: CASSMTGQLLEQYF
d_call: .; j_call: TRBJ2-2; v_call: TRBV10-3; cdr3_aa: CAISELPDTGELFF
d_call: .; j_call: TRBJ2-5; v_call: TRBV7-9; cdr3_aa: CASSLKDGSQETQYF
d_call: .; j_call: TRBJ2-1; v_call: TRBV21-1; cdr3_aa: CANPRQGLSYNEQFF
d_call: TRBD2; j_call: TRBJ2-7; v_call: TRBV11-2; cdr3_aa: CASSFFRLSGTYEQYF
d_call: .; j_call: TRBJ2-7; v_call: TRBV5-6; cdr3_aa: CASSWDSGLGEQYF
d_call: TRBD1; j_call: TRBJ1-1; v_call: TRBV7-9; cdr3_aa: CASSPQGAGTQNFEAFF
d_call: .; j_call: TRBJ1-2; v_call: TRBV9; cdr3_aa: CASSLSGGLYGYTF
d_call: TRBD2; j_call: TRBJ2-2; v_call: TRBV6-1; cdr3_aa: CASSTSGRSGELFF
d_call: TRBD2; j_call: TRBJ2-7; v_call: TRBV5-1; cdr3_aa: CASSVGTRGGEQYF
d_call: .; j_call: TRBJ1-2; v_call: TRBV27; cdr3_aa: CASSSRHIPVRTHYGYTF
d_call: TRBD2; j_call: TRBJ2-3; v_call: TRBV5-4; cdr3_aa: CASSYTSGRTDTQYF
d_call: .; j_call: TRBJ1-5; v_call: TRBV19; cdr3_aa: CASSLNDQPQHF
d_call: TRBD1; j_call: TRBJ2-7; v_call: TRBV10-3; cdr3_aa: CAISYPGQGSYEQYF
d_call: .; j_call: TRBJ1-1; v_call: TRBV5-1; cdr3_aa: CASSPNGQANTEAFF
d_call: .; j_call: TRBJ1-2; v_call: TRBV28; cdr3_aa: CASSLGGTLNYGYTF
d_call: .; j_call: TRBJ1-5; v_call: TRBV6-1; cdr3_aa: CASSEPGLSNQPQHF
d_call: .; j_call: TRBJ2-2; v_call: TRBV19; cdr3_aa: CASSMRLGRTGELFF
d_call: .; j_call: TRBJ2-1; v_call: TRBV18; cdr3_aa: CASSPLLLVEGSYNEQFF
d_call: TRBD1; j_call: TRBJ2-5; v_call: TRBV7-3; cdr3_aa: CASSPTGVGETQYF
d_call: TRBD2; j_call: TRBJ2-7; v_call: TRBV6-5; cdr3_aa: CASKGAGTSSEYF
d_call: .; j_call: TRBJ1-2; v_call: TRBV7-2; cdr3_aa: CASSLGRQANYGYTF